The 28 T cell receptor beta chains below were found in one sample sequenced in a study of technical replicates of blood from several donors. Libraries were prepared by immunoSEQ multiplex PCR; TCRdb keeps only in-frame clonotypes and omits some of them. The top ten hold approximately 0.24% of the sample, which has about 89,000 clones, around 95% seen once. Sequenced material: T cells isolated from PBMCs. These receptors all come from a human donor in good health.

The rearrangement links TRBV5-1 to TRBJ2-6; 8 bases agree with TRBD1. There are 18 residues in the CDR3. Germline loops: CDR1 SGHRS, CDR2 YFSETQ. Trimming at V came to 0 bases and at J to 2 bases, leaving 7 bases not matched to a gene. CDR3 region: CASSLDSGGGTGANVLTF. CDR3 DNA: TGCGCCAGCAGCTTGGATTCAGGGGGCGGAACTGGGGCCAACGTCCTGACTTTC.

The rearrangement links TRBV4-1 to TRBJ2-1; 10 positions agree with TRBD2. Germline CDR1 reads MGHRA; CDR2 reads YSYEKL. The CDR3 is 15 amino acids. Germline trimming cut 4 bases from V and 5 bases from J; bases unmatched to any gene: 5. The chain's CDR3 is CASSLRLAGHNEQFF. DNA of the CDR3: TGCGCCAGCAGCCTCCGACTAGCGGGCCACAATGAGCAGTTCTTC.

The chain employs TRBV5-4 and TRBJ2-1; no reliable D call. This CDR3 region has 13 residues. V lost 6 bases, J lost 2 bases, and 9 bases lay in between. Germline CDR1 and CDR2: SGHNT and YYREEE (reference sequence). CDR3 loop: CASMETTYNEQFF. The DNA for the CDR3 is TGTGCCAGCATGGAGACGACCTACAATGAGCAGTTCTTC.

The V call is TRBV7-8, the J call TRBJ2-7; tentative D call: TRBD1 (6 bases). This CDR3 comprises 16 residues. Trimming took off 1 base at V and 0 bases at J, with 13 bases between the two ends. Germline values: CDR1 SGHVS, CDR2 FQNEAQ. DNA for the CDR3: TGTGCCAGCAGCTTAGGGGGAAGGACAGTCTCCTACGAGCAGTACTTC. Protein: CASSLGGRTVSYEQYF. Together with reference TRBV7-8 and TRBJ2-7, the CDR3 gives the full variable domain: GAGVSQSPRYKVAKRGQDVALRCDPISGHVSLFWYQQALGQGPEFLTYFQNEAQLDKSGLPSDRFFAERPEGSVSTLKIQRTQQEDSAVYLCASSLGGRTVSYEQYFGPGTRLTVT.

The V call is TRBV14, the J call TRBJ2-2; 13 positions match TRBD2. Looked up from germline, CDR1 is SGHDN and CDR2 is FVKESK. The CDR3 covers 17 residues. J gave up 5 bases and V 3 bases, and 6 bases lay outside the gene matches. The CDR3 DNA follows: TGTGCCAGCAGCCACCGGACTAGCGGGAGTTTAACCGGGGAGCTGTTTTTT. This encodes CASSHRTSGSLTGELFF.

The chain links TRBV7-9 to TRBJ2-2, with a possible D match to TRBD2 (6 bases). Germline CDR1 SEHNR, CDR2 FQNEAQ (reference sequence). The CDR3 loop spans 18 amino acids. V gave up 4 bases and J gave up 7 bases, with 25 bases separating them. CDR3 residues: CASSSLGAGLLYGGELFF. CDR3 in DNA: TGTGCCAGCAGCTCACTAGGGGCGGGACTCCTGTATGGCGGGGAGCTGTTTTTT.

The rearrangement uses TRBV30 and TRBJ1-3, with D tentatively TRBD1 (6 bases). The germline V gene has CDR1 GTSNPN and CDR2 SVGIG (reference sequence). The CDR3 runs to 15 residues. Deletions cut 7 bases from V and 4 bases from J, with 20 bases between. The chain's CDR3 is CALRWGQGSGNTIYF. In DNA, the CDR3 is TGTGCCTTACGGTGGGGGCAGGGGTCAGGAAACACCATATATTTT.

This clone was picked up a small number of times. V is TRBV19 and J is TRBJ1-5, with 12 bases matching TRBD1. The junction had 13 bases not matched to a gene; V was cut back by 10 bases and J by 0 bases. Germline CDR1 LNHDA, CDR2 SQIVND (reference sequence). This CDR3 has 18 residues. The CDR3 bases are TGTGCCACCCTTCCCGGGACAGGGGGCTTTTATAGCAATCAGCCCCAGCATTTT. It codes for CATLPGTGGFYSNQPQHF.

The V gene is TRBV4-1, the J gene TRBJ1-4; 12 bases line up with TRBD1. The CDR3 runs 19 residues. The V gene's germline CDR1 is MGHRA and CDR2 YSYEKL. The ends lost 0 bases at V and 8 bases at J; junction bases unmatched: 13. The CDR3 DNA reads TGCGCCAGCAGCCAAGATCCCCGGGACAGGGGGCTCTCGAGAGAAAAACTGTTTTTT. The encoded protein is CASSQDPRDRGLSREKLFF.

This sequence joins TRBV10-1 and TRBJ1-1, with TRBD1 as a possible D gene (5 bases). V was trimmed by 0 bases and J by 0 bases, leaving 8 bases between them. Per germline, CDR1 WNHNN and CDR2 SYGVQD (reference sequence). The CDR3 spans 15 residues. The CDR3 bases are TGCGCCAGCAGTGAGTCTACAGGAATGAACACTGAAGCTTTCTTT. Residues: CASSESTGMNTEAFF.

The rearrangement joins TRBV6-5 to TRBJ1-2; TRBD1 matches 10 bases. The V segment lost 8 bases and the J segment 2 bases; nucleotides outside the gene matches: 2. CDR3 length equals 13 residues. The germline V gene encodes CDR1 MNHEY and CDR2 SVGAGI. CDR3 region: CASQGQGNYGYTF. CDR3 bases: TGTGCCAGCCAGGGACAGGGGAACTATGGCTACACCTTC.

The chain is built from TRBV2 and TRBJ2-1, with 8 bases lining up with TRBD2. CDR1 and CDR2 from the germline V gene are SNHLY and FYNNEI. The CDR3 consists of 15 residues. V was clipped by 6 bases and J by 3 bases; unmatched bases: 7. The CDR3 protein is CASSKTSVLYNEQFF. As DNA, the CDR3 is TGTGCCAGCAGCAAGACTAGCGTACTCTACAATGAGCAGTTCTTC.

The chain's CDR3 is CAISESRVPSTDTQYF. CDR3 bases: TGTGCCATCAGTGAGTCACGGGTACCTAGCACAGATACGCAGTATTTT. The chain recombines TRBV10-3 with TRBJ2-3; unclear D gene. This CDR3 has 16 amino acids. Per the germline V gene, CDR1 is ENHRY and CDR2 is SYGVKD. V was cut by 0 bases and J by 0 bases, with 10 bases left in between.

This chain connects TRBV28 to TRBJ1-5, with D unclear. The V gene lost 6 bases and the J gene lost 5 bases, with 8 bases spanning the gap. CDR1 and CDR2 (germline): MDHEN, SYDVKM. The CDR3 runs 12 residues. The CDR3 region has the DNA TGTGCCAGCAGCGAGGGAGATCAGCCCCAGCATTTT. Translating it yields CASSEGDQPQHF. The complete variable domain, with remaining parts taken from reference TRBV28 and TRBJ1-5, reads DVKVTQSSRYLVKRTGEKVFLECVQDMDHENMFWYRQDPGLGLRLIYFSYDVKMKEKGDIPEGYSVSREKKERFSLILESASTNQTSMYLCASSEGDQPQHFGDGTRLSIL.

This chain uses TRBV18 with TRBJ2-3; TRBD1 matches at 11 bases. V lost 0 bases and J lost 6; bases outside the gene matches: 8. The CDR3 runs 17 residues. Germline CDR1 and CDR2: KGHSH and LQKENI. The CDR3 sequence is CASSPPVGQGDPDTQYF. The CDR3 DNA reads TGTGCCAGCTCACCACCAGTGGGACAGGGGGATCCGGATACGCAGTATTTT.

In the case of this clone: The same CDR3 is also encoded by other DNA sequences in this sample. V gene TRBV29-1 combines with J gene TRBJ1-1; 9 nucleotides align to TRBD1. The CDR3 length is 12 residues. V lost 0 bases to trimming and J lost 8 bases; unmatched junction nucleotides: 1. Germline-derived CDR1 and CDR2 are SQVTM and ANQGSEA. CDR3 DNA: TGCAGCGTTGAAGAGGGGACAGGGGAAGCTTTCTTT. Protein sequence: CSVEEGTGEAFF.

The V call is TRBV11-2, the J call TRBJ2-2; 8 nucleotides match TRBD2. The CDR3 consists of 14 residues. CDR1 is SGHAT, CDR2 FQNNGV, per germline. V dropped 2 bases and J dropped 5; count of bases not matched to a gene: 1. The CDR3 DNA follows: TGTGCCAGCAGCTTACAGCGGGAGACCGGGGAGCTGTTTTTT. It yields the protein CASSLQRETGELFF.

The CDR3 loop is CASSQTGPANYGYTF. The CDR3 DNA reads as TGTGCCAGCAGCCAAACAGGGCCCGCTAACTATGGCTACACCTTC. J is TRBJ1-2 and V is TRBV9, with a possible D match to TRBD1 (6 bases). Per the germline V gene, CDR1 is SGDLS and CDR2 is YYNGEE. The CDR3 length is 15 residues. V shed 4 bases and J shed 0 bases, with 13 bases lying between them. The full variable domain, rest sourced from reference TRBV9 and TRBJ1-2, is DSGVTQTPKHLITATGQRVTLRCSPRSGDLSVYWYQQSLDQGLQFLIQYYNGEERAKGNILERFSAQQFPDLHSELNLSSLELGDSALYFCASSQTGPANYGYTFGSGTRLTVV.

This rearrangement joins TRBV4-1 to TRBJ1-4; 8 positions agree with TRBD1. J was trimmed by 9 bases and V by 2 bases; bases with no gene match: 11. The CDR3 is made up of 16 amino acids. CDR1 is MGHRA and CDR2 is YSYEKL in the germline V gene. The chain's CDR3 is CASSQPPGQASQKLFF. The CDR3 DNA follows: TGCGCCAGCAGCCAACCTCCGGGACAGGCTAGCCAAAAACTGTTTTTT.

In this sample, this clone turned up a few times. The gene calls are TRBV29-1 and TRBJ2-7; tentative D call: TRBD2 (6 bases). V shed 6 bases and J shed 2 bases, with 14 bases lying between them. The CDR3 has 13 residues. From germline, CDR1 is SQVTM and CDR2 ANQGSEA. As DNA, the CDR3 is TGCAGCGTGGGGCTGGGAGGACCCTACGAGCAGTACTTC. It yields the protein CSVGLGGPYEQYF.

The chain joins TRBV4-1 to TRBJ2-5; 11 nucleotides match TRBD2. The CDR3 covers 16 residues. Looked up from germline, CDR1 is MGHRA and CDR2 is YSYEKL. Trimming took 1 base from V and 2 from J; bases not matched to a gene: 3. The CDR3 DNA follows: TGCGCCAGCAGCCAAGCTGTAGCGGGGGGGCAAGAGACCCAGTACTTC. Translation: CASSQAVAGGQETQYF.

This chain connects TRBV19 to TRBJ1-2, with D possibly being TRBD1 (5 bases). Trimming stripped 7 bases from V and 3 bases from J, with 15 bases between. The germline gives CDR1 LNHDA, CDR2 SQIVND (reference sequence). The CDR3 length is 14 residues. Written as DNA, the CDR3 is TGTGCCAGTACCGTATGGGGCAAAGACTATGGCTACACCTTC. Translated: CASTVWGKDYGYTF.

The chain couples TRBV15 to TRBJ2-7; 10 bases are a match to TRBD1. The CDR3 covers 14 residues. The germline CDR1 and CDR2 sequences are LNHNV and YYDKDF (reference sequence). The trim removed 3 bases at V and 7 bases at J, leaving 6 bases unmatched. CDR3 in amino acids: CATSRGQGPLEQYF. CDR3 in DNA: TGTGCCACCAGCAGGGGACAGGGGCCTCTTGAGCAGTACTTC.

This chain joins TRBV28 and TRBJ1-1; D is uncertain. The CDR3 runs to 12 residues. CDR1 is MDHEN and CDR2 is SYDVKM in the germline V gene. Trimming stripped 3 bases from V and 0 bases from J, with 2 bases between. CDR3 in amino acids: CASSFVNTEAFF. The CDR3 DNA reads TGTGCCAGCAGTTTCGTGAACACTGAAGCTTTCTTT.

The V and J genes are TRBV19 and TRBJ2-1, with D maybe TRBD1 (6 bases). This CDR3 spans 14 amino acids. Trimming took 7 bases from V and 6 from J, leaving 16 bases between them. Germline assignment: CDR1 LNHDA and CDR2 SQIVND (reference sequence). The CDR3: CASKNPDSFNEQFF. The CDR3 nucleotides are TGTGCCAGTAAAAACCCGGACAGCTTCAATGAGCAGTTCTTC.

The CDR3 region has the DNA TGTGCCAGCATTGGGGGACAGGGGTGGTCCTACGAGCAGTACTTC. This translates into CASIGGQGWSYEQYF. This sequence joins TRBV6-6 and TRBJ2-7, with 10 nucleotides matching TRBD1. The germline gives CDR1 MNHNY, CDR2 SVGAGI (reference sequence). The CDR3 has 15 amino acids. The junction had 7 bases not matched to a gene; V was cut back by 7 bases and J by 1 base.

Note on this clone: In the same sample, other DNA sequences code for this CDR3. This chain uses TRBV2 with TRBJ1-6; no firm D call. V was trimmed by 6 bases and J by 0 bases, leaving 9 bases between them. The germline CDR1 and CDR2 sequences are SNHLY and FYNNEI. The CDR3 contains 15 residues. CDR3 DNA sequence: TGTGCCAGCAGCGGAGGGAGCTCCTATAATTCACCCCTCCACTTT. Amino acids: CASSGGSSYNSPLHF.

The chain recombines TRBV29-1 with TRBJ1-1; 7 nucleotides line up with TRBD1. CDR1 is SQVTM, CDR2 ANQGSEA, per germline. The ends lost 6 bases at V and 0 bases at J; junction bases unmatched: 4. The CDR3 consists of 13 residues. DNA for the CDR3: TGCAGCGTCGCCGGGACAGTGAACACTGAAGCTTTCTTT. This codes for CSVAGTVNTEAFF.